Below, 19 T cell receptor beta chains from the same sample are listed, as sequenced in a study of cytomegalovirus exposure and HLA in healthy donors. The primer mix had 60 Vbeta and 13 Jbeta primers. This table comes from immunoSEQ multiplex PCR, and its TCRdb copy is limited to in-frame clones, with some not included. Of about 150,000 clones listed, approximately 79% are singletons. The sequenced sample was PBMCs. These receptors all come from a male donor in good health and CMV-seronegative.

The chain carries TRBV29-1 and TRBJ2-2, with 7 bases identical to TRBD1. The CDR3 sequence is 14 residues long. Germline trimming cut 8 bases from V and 3 bases from J; bases unmatched to any gene: 9. The V gene's germline CDR1 is SQVTM and CDR2 ANQGSEA. CDR3 amino acids: CSISRTGDTGELFF. The CDR3 DNA sequence: TGCAGCATATCCCGTACAGGGGACACCGGGGAGCTGTTTTTT.

In its sample, this clone was seen once. The chain links TRBV27 to TRBJ2-3; 7 bases line up with TRBD1. The CDR3 has 16 residues. Germline trimming cut 5 bases from V and 5 bases from J; bases unmatched to any gene: 13. From germline, CDR1 is MNHEY and CDR2 SMNVEV (reference sequence). This CDR3 is CASSHSPTGARDTQYF. The CDR3 DNA reads as TGTGCCAGCAGTCATAGCCCCACAGGGGCCCGAGATACGCAGTATTTT.

The chain carries TRBV19 and TRBJ2-3, with 9 bases identical to TRBD2. This CDR3 spans 15 amino acids. The germline V gene encodes CDR1 LNHDA and CDR2 SQIVND (reference sequence). V gave up 5 bases and J gave up 1 base; unmatched junction bases: 4. CDR3 sequence: CASSQIAGGTDTQYF. CDR3 nucleotide sequence: TGTGCCAGTAGTCAGATAGCGGGGGGCACAGATACGCAGTATTTT.

The sample holds one count of this clone. The chain employs TRBV27 and TRBJ2-5; perhaps TRBD2 as D (7 bases). Germline V gives CDR1 MNHEY, CDR2 SMNVEV (reference sequence). V shed 3 bases and J shed 0 bases, with 14 bases lying between them. The CDR3 consists of 16 residues. The CDR3 DNA reads TGTGCCAGCAGTTTGGGGGGGGCCGGTTACCAAGAGACCCAGTACTTC. Its protein is CASSLGGAGYQETQYF.

The chain recombines TRBV18 with TRBJ1-1, with D perhaps matching TRBD1 (5 bases). Trimming removed 5 bases from V and 2 bases from J, with 18 bases in between. Germline V gives CDR1 KGHSH, CDR2 LQKENI. The CDR3 runs 16 residues. CDR3 nucleotide sequence: TGTGCCAGCTCAAACAACCCGGACACAGTCAACACTGAAGCTTTCTTT. This gives the protein CASSNNPDTVNTEAFF.

CDR3 region: CASSRIRGGYTF. In nucleotides, the CDR3 is TGTGCCAGCAGCAGAATTCGGGGTGGTTACACCTTC. The chain recombines TRBV9 with TRBJ1-2; no clear D. Per germline, CDR1 SGDLS and CDR2 YYNGEE. The germline V and J ends were trimmed by 4 bases and 11 bases, with 15 bases remaining between them. CDR3 length: 12 amino acids.

The DNA of the CDR3 is TGTGCCAGCAGCCCCGAGACAGGGAAGGGCTATGGCTACACCTTC. This encodes CASSPETGKGYGYTF. The chain has TRBV7-9 and TRBJ1-2; 7 bases match TRBD1. The ends lost 5 bases at V and 4 bases at J; junction bases unmatched: 10. Germline lookup yields CDR1 SEHNR and CDR2 FQNEAQ (reference sequence). CDR3 length equals 15 residues.

The chain employs TRBV7-2 and TRBJ1-4; the D gene is possibly TRBD1 (6 bases). CDR3 length equals 16 residues. Looked up from germline, CDR1 is SGHTA and CDR2 is FQGNSA. V lost 0 bases to trimming and J lost 4 bases, with 12 bases between them. CDR3 region: CASSLAPQGYNEKLFF. In DNA, the CDR3 is TGTGCCAGCAGCTTAGCCCCACAGGGATATAATGAAAAACTGTTTTTT. Variable domain in full (rest from reference TRBV7-2 and TRBJ1-4): GAGVSQSPSNKVTEKGKDVELRCDPISGHTALYWYRQSLGQGLEFLIYFQGNSAPDKSGLPSDRFSAERTGGSVSTLTIQRTQQEDSAVYLCASSLAPQGYNEKLFFGSGTQLSVL.

The J gene is TRBJ2-5, the V gene TRBV18; D is uncertain. CDR1 is KGHSH, CDR2 LQKENI, per germline. The CDR3 covers 14 residues. The ends were cut back, 0 bases at V and 5 bases at J, with 10 bases in the middle. CDR3 sequence: CASSPPTPRETQYF. The CDR3 coding sequence is TGTGCCAGCTCACCACCCACCCCCCGGGAGACCCAGTACTTC.

The chain employs TRBV2 and TRBJ1-2; D is uncertain. Trimming took off 3 bases at V and 5 bases at J, with 10 bases between the two ends. Germline values: CDR1 SNHLY, CDR2 FYNNEI. The CDR3 extends over 13 amino acids. CDR3 DNA sequence: TGTGCCAGCAGTGATAGCTTAGCATATGGCTACACCTTC. Residues: CASSDSLAYGYTF.

The rearrangement links TRBV14 to TRBJ1-4; TRBD1 might be the D (5 bases). Germline CDR1 and CDR2: SGHDN and FVKESK. The CDR3 consists of 13 residues. The V end lost 6 bases, the J end lost 5 bases, and 10 bases lay between the germline ends. CDR3 protein: CASRGSGNEKLFF. CDR3 DNA: TGTGCCAGCAGAGGGTCAGGGAATGAAAAACTGTTTTTT.

The chain joins TRBV7-2 to TRBJ2-5; 8 bases align to TRBD1. J lost 7 bases, V lost 2 bases, and 12 bases had no gene match. Germline V gene sequence: CDR1 SGHTA, CDR2 FQGNSA. The CDR3 loop spans 16 amino acids. CDR3 sequence (DNA): TGTGCCAGCAGCTTAAGTGTGGGACAGGCGGAAGGGACCCAGTACTTC. Translating gives CASSLSVGQAEGTQYF.

This clone was seen only once. The chain is built from TRBV18 and TRBJ1-5; no clear D gene. This CDR3 has 14 residues. V lost 5 bases and J 0 bases, leaving 8 bases between the germline ends. Germline V gene data show CDR1 as KGHSH and CDR2 as LQKENI. CDR3 sequence: CASSVGASNQPQHF. The CDR3 coding sequence is TGTGCCAGCTCAGTAGGAGCTAGCAATCAGCCCCAGCATTTT. Looking up the rest from reference TRBV18 and TRBJ1-5 gives the full variable domain: NAGVMQNPRHLVRRRGQEARLRCSPMKGHSHVYWYRQLPEEGLKFMVYLQKENIIDESGMPKERFSAEFPKEGPSILRIQQVVRGDSAAYFCASSVGASNQPQHFGDGTRLSIL.

The chain couples TRBV5-1 to TRBJ1-4; D is unclear. The V end was cut by 2 bases, the J end by 0 bases, with 14 bases between. The germline gives CDR1 SGHRS, CDR2 YFSETQ. This CDR3 region has 17 residues. This chain's CDR3 is CASSFQTLGATNEKLFF. As DNA, the CDR3 is TGCGCCAGCAGCTTTCAGACGCTCGGGGCAACTAATGAAAAACTGTTTTTT.

The chain recombines TRBV27 with TRBJ2-7; 8 nucleotides align to TRBD2. CDR1 is MNHEY and CDR2 is SMNVEV in the germline V gene (reference sequence). J lost 3 bases, V lost 2 bases, and 9 bases had no gene match. This CDR3 spans 16 amino acids. The CDR3 sequence is CASSLLAGGSIYEQYF. In DNA, the CDR3 is TGTGCCAGCAGTTTACTGGCGGGGGGTAGCATCTACGAGCAGTACTTC.

The chain joins TRBV7-9 to TRBJ1-2; the match to TRBD1 covers 10 bases. The germline V gene encodes CDR1 SEHNR and CDR2 FQNEAQ (reference sequence). The CDR3 extends over 18 amino acids. The V gene end was trimmed by 5 bases and the J gene end by 2 bases; junction bases not matched to a gene: 14. CDR3 DNA sequence: TGTGCCAGCAGCCAAAGTACGGGACAGGGGATTATGAACTATGGCTACACCTTC. Translation gives CASSQSTGQGIMNYGYTF.

V is TRBV4-1 and J is TRBJ1-4; 8 bases fit TRBD1. After removal of 3 bases from V and 4 bases from J, the junction contained 19 bases not matched to a gene. The germline V gene encodes CDR1 MGHRA and CDR2 YSYEKL. The CDR3 runs to 20 residues. CDR3 sequence reads: CASSQGMGQAGFAGNEKLFF. CDR3 in DNA: TGCGCCAGCAGCCAGGGGATGGGACAGGCGGGTTTCGCGGGTAATGAAAAACTGTTTTTT.

A few counts support this clone. At one end, the junction sequence differs from germline, possibly due to a read error. The chain recombines TRBV7-9 with TRBJ1-2; no clear D. The germline V gene encodes CDR1 SEHNR and CDR2 FQNEAQ (reference sequence). The CDR3 spans 13 residues. In nucleotides, the CDR3 is TGTGCCAGCAGCCTAGCCGGGTTAGATGGCTACACCTTC. This gives the protein CASSLAGLDGYTF.

The J gene is TRBJ1-2, the V gene TRBV7-8, with D perhaps matching TRBD1 (5 bases). Trimming stripped 1 base from V and 4 bases from J, with 10 bases between. This CDR3 contains 14 residues. Germline V gene data show CDR1 as SGHVS and CDR2 as FQNEAQ. The CDR3 DNA reads TGTGCCAGCAGCTTAGGGGGCTTCGTCTATGGCTACACCTTC. This sequence encodes CASSLGGFVYGYTF.